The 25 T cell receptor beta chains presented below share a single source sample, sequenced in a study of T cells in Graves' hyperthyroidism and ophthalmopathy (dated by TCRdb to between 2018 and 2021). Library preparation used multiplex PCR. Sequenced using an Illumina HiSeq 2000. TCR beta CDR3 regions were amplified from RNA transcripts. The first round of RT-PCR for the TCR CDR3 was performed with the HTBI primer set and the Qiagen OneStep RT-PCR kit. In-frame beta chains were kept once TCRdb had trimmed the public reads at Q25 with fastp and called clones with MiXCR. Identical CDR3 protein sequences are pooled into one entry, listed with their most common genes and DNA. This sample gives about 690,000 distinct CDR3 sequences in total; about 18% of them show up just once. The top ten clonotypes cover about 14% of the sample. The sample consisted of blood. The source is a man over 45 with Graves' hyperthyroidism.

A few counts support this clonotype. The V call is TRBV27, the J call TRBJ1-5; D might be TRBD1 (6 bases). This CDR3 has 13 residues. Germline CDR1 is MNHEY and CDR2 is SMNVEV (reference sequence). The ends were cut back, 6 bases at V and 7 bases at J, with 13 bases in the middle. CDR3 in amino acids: CASRLERGQPQHF. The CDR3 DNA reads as TGTGCCAGCAGACTCGAGAGGGGGCAGCCCCAGCATTTT.

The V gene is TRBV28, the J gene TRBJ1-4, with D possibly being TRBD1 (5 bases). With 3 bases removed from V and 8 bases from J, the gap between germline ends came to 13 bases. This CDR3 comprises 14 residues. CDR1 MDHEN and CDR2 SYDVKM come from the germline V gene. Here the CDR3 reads CASSFPRVGEKLFF. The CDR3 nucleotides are TGTGCCAGCAGTTTTCCCAGGGTGGGGGAAAAACTGTTTTTT.

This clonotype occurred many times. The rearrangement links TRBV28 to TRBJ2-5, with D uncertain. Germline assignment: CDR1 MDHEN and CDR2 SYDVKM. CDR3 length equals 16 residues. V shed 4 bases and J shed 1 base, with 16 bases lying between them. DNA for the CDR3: TGTGCCAGCAGTTCTCCCCGCCCGGACCTCCAAGAGACCCAGTACTTC. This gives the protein CASSSPRPDLQETQYF.

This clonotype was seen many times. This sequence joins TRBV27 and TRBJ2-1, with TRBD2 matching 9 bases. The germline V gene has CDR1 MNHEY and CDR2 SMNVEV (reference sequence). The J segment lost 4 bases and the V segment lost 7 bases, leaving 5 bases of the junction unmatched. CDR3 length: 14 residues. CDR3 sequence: CASNPTSGYNEQFF. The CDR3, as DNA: TGTGCCAGCAACCCGACTAGCGGTTACAATGAGCAGTTCTTC.

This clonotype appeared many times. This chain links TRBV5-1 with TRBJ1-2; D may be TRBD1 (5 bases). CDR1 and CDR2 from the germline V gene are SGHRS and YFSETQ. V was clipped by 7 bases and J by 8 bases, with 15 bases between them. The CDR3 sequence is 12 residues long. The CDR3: CASALGANGYTF. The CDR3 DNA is TGCGCCAGCGCGCTTGGGGCAAACGGCTACACCTTC.

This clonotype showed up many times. CDR3 DNA sequence: TGTGCCAGCAGCCATTCCGGGACAGGGGCCCATGAGCAGTTCTTC. It yields the protein CASSHSGTGAHEQFF. V gene TRBV7-9 combines with J gene TRBJ2-1; 10 bases match TRBD1. CDR3 length equals 15 residues. The germline V gene encodes CDR1 SEHNR and CDR2 FQNEAQ (reference sequence). V shed 5 bases and J 8 bases; nucleotides not matched to a gene: 9.

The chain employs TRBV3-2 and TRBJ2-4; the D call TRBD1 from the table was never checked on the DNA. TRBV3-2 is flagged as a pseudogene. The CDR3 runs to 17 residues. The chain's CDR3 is CASSQETGYFGKNIQYF. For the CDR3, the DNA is TGTGCCAGCAGCCAAGAGACAGGGTATTTTGGCAAAAACATTCAGTACTTC.

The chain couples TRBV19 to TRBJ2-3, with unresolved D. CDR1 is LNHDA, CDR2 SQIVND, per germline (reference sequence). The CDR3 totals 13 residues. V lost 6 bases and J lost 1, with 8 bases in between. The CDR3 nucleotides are TGTGCCAGTAGGTGCGGTTGCACAGATACGCAGTATTTT. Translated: CASRCGCTDTQYF.

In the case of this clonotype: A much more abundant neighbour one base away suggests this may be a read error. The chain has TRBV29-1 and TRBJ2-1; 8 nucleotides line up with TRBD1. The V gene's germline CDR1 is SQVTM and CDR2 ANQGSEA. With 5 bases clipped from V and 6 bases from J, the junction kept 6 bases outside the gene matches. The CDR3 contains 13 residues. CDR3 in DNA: TGCAGCGTTACGACAGGGGCTGGCAATGAGCAGTTCTTC. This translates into CSVTTGAGNEQFF.

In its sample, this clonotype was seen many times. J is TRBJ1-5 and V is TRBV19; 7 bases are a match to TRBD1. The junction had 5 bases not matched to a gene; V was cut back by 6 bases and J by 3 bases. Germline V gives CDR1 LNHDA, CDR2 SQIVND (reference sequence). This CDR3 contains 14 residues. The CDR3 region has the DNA TGTGCCAGTAGATCGACAGGGTTCAATCAGCCCCAGCATTTT. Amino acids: CASRSTGFNQPQHF.

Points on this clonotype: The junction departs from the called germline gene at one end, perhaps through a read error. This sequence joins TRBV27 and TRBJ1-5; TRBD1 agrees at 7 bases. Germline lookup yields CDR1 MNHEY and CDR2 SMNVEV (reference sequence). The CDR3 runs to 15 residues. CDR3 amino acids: CVSSYTGAPNQPQHF. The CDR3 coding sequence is TGTGTCAGCAGCTATACAGGGGCCCCCAATCAGCCCCAGCATTTT.

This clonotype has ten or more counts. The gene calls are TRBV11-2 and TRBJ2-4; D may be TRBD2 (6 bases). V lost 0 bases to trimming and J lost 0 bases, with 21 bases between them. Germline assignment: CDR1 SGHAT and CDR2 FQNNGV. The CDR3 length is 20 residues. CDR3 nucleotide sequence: TGTGCCAGCAGCTTAGATGCGTTCGGGACTCCGCGGCTAGCCAAAAACATTCAGTACTTC. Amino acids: CASSLDAFGTPRLAKNIQYF. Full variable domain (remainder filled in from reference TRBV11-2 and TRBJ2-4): EAGVAQSPRYKIIEKRQSVAFWCNPISGHATLYWYQQILGQGPKLLIQFQNNGVVDDSQLPKDRFSAERLKGVDSTLKIQPAKLEDSAVYLCASSLDAFGTPRLAKNIQYFGAGTRLSVL.

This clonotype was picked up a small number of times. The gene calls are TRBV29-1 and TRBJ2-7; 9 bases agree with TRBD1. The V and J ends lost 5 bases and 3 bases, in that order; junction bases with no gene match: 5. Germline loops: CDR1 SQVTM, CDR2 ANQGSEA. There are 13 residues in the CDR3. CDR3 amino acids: CSVRDRGIYEQYF. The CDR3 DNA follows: TGCAGCGTTCGAGACAGGGGGATCTACGAGCAGTACTTC.

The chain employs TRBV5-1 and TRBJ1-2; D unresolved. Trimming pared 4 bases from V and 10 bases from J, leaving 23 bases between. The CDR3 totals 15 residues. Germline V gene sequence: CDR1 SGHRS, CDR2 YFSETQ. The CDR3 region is CASSGVRTDGRDYTF. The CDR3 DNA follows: TGCGCCAGCAGCGGTGTCCGGACGGATGGACGGGACTACACCTTC.

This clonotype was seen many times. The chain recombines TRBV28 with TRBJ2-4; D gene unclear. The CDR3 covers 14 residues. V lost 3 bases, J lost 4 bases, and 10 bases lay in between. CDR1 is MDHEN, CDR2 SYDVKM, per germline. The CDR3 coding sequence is TGTGCCAGCAGTTTGCCCTTGCGAAAAAACATTCAGTACTTC. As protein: CASSLPLRKNIQYF.

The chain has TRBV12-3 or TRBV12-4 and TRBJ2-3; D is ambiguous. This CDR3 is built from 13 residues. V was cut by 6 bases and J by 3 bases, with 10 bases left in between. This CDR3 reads CASRLTRTDTQYF. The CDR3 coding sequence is TGTGCCAGCAGGCTGACGCGGACAGATACGCAGTATTTT.

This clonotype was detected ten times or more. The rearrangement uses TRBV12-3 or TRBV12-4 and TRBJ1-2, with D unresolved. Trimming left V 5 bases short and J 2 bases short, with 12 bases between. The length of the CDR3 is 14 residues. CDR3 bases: TGTGCCAGCAGTATGAGACATTCGAACTATGGCTACACCTTC. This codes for CASSMRHSNYGYTF.

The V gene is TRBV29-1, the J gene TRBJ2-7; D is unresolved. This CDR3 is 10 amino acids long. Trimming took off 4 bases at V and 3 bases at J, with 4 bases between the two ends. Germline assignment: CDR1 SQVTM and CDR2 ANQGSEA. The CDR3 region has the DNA TGCAGCGTTGGCGGCTACGAGCAGTACTTC. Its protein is CSVGGYEQYF.

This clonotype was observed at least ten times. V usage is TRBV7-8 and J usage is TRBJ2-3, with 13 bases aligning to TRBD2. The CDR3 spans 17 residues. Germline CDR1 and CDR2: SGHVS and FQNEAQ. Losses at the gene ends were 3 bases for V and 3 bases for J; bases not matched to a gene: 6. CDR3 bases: TGTGCCAGCAGCTTTGGGGGGACTAGCGGGGTTACAGATACGCAGTATTTT. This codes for CASSFGGTSGVTDTQYF.

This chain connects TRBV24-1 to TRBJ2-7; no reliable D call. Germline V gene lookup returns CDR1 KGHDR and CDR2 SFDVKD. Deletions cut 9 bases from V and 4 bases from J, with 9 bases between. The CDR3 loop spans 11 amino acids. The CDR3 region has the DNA TGTGCCACCGGCAAGGATTACGAGCAGTACTTC. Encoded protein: CATGKDYEQYF.

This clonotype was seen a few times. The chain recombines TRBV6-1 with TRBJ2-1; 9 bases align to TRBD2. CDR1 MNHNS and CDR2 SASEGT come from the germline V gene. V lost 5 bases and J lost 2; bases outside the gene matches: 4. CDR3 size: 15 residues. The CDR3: CASSTRLAAYNEQFF. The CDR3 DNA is TGTGCCAGCAGTACAAGACTAGCGGCCTACAATGAGCAGTTCTTC.

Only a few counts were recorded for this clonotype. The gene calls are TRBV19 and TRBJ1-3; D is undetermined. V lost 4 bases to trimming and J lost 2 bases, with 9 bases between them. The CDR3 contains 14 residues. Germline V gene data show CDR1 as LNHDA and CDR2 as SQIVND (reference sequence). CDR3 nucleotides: TGTGCCAGTAGTACAGGATCGGCTGGAAACACCATATATTTT. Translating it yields CASSTGSAGNTIYF.

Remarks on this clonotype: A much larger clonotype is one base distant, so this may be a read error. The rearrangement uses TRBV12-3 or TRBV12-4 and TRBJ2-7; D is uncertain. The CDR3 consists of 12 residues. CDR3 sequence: CAGRLGLEEQYF. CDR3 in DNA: TGTGCCGGCAGATTAGGGCTAGAAGAGCAGTACTTC.

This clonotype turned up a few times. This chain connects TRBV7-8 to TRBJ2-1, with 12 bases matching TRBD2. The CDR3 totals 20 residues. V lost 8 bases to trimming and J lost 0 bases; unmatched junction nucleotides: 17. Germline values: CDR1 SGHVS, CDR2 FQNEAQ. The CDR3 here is CASSPRTSGVRWSSYNEQFF. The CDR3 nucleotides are TGTGCCAGCTCACCAAGGACTAGCGGGGTTCGATGGAGCTCCTACAATGAGCAGTTCTTC.

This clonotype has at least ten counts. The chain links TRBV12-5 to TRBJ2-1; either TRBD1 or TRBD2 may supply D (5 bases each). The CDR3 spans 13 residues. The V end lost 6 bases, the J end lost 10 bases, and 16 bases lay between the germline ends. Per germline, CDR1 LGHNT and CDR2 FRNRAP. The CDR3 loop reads CASGNRDLSEQFF. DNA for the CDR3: TGTGCTAGTGGCAATCGGGACCTTTCGGAGCAGTTCTTC.